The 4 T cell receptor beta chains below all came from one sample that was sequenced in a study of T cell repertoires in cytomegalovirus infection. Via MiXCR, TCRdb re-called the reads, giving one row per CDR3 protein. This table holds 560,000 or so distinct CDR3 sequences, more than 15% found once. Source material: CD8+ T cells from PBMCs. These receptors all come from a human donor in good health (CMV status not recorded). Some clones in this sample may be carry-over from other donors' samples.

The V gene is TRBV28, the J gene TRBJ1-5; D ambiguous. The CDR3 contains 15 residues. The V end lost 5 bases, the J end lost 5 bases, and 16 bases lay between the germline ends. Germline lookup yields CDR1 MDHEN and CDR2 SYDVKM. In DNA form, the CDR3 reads TGTGCCAGCAGTCCAAACAGATATGGCGATCAGCCCCAGCATTTT. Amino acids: CASSPNRYGDQPQHF. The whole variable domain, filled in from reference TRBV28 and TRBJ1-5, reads DVKVTQSSRYLVKRTGEKVFLECVQDMDHENMFWYRQDPGLGLRLIYFSYDVKMKEKGDIPEGYSVSREKKERFSLILESASTNQTSMYLCASSPNRYGDQPQHFGDGTRLSIL.

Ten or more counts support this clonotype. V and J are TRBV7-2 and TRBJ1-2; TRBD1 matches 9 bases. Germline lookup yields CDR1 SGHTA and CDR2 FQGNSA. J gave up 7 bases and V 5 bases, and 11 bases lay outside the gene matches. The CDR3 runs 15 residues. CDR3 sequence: CASSPHGDRDIGYTF. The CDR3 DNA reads TGTGCCAGCAGCCCCCATGGGGACAGGGATATTGGCTACACCTTC.

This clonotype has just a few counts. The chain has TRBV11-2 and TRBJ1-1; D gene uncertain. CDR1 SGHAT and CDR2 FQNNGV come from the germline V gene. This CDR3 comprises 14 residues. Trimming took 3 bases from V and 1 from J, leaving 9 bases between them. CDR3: CASSLWRPNTEAFF. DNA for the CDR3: TGTGCCAGCAGCTTGTGGAGGCCGAACACTGAAGCTTTCTTT.

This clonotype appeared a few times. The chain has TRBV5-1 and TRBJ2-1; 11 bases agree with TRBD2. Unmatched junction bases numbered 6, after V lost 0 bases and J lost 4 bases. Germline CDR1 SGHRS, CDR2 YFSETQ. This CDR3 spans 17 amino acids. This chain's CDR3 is CASSLVVRLAGYNEQFF. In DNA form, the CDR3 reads TGCGCCAGCAGCTTGGTAGTGAGACTAGCGGGGTACAATGAGCAGTTCTTC.